The 21 T cell receptor beta chains reported below all come from one sample, sequenced in a study of blood T cell repertoires in COVID-19. Using immunoSEQ multiplex PCR, the repertoire was profiled, and TCRdb retains in-frame clones only, with some absent. The data hold about 120,000 clones, with roughly 72% observed a single time. The sample was peripheral blood. These receptors were obtained from a man in his 60s with acute or convalescent COVID-19.

The chain links TRBV12-5 to TRBJ2-1; D may be TRBD1 (6 bases). CDR3 length equals 14 residues. Germline CDR1 reads LGHNT; CDR2 reads FRNRAP. V shed 1 base and J shed 7 bases, with 11 bases lying between them. CDR3 residues: CASGLGQAQNEQFF. In DNA, the CDR3 is TGTGCTAGTGGTTTGGGACAGGCCCAAAATGAGCAGTTCTTC.

The V call is TRBV18, the J call TRBJ1-1; 8 bases are shared with TRBD1. The germline V gene has CDR1 KGHSH and CDR2 LQKENI. The CDR3 has 15 amino acids. V was clipped by 6 bases and J by 5 bases; unmatched bases: 11. In DNA form, the CDR3 reads TGTGCCAGCTCCGGCGCTACAGGGGGTGGAACTGAAGCTTTCTTT. Translation gives CASSGATGGGTEAFF.

The chain has TRBV5-1 and TRBJ2-4; 8 bases agree with TRBD2. The J segment lost 7 bases and the V segment lost 0 bases, leaving 9 bases of the junction unmatched. Germline CDR1 SGHRS, CDR2 YFSETQ. This CDR3 region has 16 residues. The CDR3 here is CASSLEPGGPGNIQYF. The DNA of the CDR3 is TGCGCCAGCAGCTTGGAACCGGGAGGGCCCGGTAACATTCAGTACTTC.

V usage is TRBV29-1 and J usage is TRBJ1-2; D possibly corresponds to TRBD1 (5 bases). The CDR3 spans 12 residues. V was cut by 4 bases and J by 2 bases, with 8 bases left in between. Germline CDR1 is SQVTM and CDR2 is ANQGSEA. The CDR3 sequence: CSVGRGNYGYTF. The DNA of the CDR3 is TGCAGCGTTGGAAGGGGAAACTATGGCTACACCTTC.

The J gene is TRBJ2-3, the V gene TRBV9; 10 bases agree with TRBD2. This CDR3 spans 15 amino acids. The germline gives CDR1 SGDLS, CDR2 YYNGEE. With 2 bases clipped from V and 5 bases from J, the junction kept 5 bases outside the gene matches. As DNA, the CDR3 is TGTGCCAGCAGCGTGTCTAGCGGGGGTCGAGATACGCAGTATTTT. This encodes CASSVSSGGRDTQYF.

This chain uses TRBV11-2 with TRBJ2-5; D uncertain. The CDR3 is 13 residues long. Trimming removed 5 bases at V and 1 base at J, with 8 bases between. The V gene's germline CDR1 is SGHAT and CDR2 FQNNGV. In nucleotides, the CDR3 is TGTGCCAGCAGCCCGCGAGGCCAAGAGACCCAGTACTTC. It codes for CASSPRGQETQYF.

This clone has at least ten counts. This sequence joins TRBV3-1 (or the pseudogene TRBV3-2) and TRBJ1-2; 12 nucleotides agree with TRBD1. Germline assignment: CDR1 LGHDT and CDR2 YNNKEL (reference sequence). Trimming cost V 5 bases and J 6 bases; bases outside gene matches: 10. This CDR3 has 16 residues. Written as DNA, the CDR3 is TGTGCCAGCAGCTATATTCCGGGACAGGGGGCGGATGGCTACACCTTC. The encoded protein is CASSYIPGQGADGYTF.

By share, this clone counts as medium-sized. V usage is TRBV7-2 and J usage is TRBJ2-7; 11 bases are shared with TRBD2. The CDR3 consists of 16 residues. Germline lookup yields CDR1 SGHTA and CDR2 FQGNSA. The V gene end was trimmed by 6 bases and the J gene end by 0 bases; junction bases not matched to a gene: 7. The CDR3 DNA reads TGTGCCAGCAGGTACTCTAGCGGGGGGAGCTCCTACGAGCAGTACTTC. This gives the protein CASRYSSGGSSYEQYF.

The V call is TRBV6-5, the J call TRBJ2-7, with 8 bases fitting TRBD1. There are 15 residues in the CDR3. Per the germline V gene, CDR1 is MNHEY and CDR2 is SVGAGI. Unmatched junction bases numbered 11, after V lost 6 bases and J lost 4 bases. The CDR3: CASSYGGQGGYEQYF. Written as DNA, the CDR3 is TGTGCCAGCAGCTACGGTGGACAGGGTGGGTACGAGCAGTACTTC.

The V gene is TRBV3-1 (or the pseudogene TRBV3-2), the J gene TRBJ2-7, with 9 bases matching TRBD2. This CDR3 is built from 13 residues. Trimming removed 4 bases from V and 5 bases from J; junction bases left unmatched: 3. The germline V gene has CDR1 LGHDT and CDR2 YNNKEL (reference sequence). In DNA, the CDR3 is TGTGCCAGCAGCCCGCGGGGGGGCAACGAGCAGTACTTC. This encodes CASSPRGGNEQYF.

The V call is TRBV27, the J call TRBJ1-2, with 8 bases fitting TRBD1. Germline V lookup: CDR1 MNHEY, CDR2 SMNVEV (reference sequence). With V trimmed by 6 bases and J by 2 bases, 11 bases remained unmatched. The CDR3 sequence is 16 residues long. The CDR3 DNA reads TGTGCCAGCAGGTTCACAAGTCAGGGGGCCAACTATGGCTACACCTTC. This gives the protein CASRFTSQGANYGYTF.

The V and J genes are TRBV2 and TRBJ1-2; the match to TRBD1 covers 7 bases. From germline, CDR1 is SNHLY and CDR2 FYNNEI. The CDR3 extends over 15 amino acids. Unmatched junction bases numbered 10, after V lost 7 bases and J lost 2 bases. DNA of the CDR3: TGTGCCAGCAAGGTCGAGACAGGGCTGAACTATGGCTACACCTTC. This gives the protein CASKVETGLNYGYTF. Full variable domain (remainder filled in from reference TRBV2 and TRBJ1-2): EPEVTQTPSHQVTQMGQEVILRCVPISNHLYFYWYRQILGQKVEFLVSFYNNEISEKSEIFDDQFSVERPDGSNFTLKIRSTKLEDSAMYFCASKVETGLNYGYTFGSGTRLTVV.

The V gene is TRBV24-1, the J gene TRBJ2-5, with 7 nucleotides matching TRBD1. J lost 7 bases, V lost 9 bases, and 16 bases had no gene match. Germline lookup yields CDR1 KGHDR and CDR2 SFDVKD. The CDR3 runs 15 residues. The CDR3 nucleotides read TGTGCCACCGCGAGACAGGGCCTCTCAGAGGGGACCCAGTACTTC. This translates into CATARQGLSEGTQYF.

The chain joins TRBV6-5 to TRBJ2-7; 7 bases match TRBD1. The J segment lost 3 bases and the V segment lost 7 bases, leaving 9 bases of the junction unmatched. Per the germline V gene, CDR1 is MNHEY and CDR2 is SVGAGI. This CDR3 has 14 amino acids. The CDR3 here is CASKVQGPIYEQYF. CDR3 DNA sequence: TGTGCCAGCAAGGTACAGGGGCCAATCTACGAGCAGTACTTC.

The V call is TRBV5-4, the J call TRBJ2-3; 7 positions agree with TRBD1. V lost 4 bases, J lost 6 bases, and 5 bases stayed unmatched. This CDR3 contains 13 residues. Germline V gene sequence: CDR1 SGHNT, CDR2 YYREEE (reference sequence). CDR3 region: CASSRGRSDTQYF. In DNA, the CDR3 is TGTGCCAGCAGCAGGGGGCGTTCGGATACGCAGTATTTT.

The chain combines TRBV19 with TRBJ2-3; maybe TRBD1 (6 bases). V was pared by 5 bases and J by 2 bases, with 11 bases between. The CDR3 covers 14 residues. Germline assignment: CDR1 LNHDA and CDR2 SQIVND (reference sequence). The CDR3 sequence is CASSPMGATDTQYF. As DNA, the CDR3 is TGTGCCAGTAGTCCAATGGGGGCCACAGATACGCAGTATTTT.

The V gene is TRBV7-6, the J gene TRBJ2-1; 10 bases align to TRBD2. Trimming removed 4 bases from V and 6 bases from J; junction bases left unmatched: 6. Germline lookup yields CDR1 SGHVS and CDR2 FNYEAQ. CDR3 length: 15 amino acids. CDR3: CASSSRASGGNEQFF. In DNA, the CDR3 is TGTGCCAGCAGCTCTAGGGCTAGCGGGGGCAATGAGCAGTTCTTC. Full variable domain (remainder filled in from reference TRBV7-6 and TRBJ2-1): GAGVSQSPRYKVTKRGQDVALRCDPISGHVSLYWYRQALGQGPEFLTYFNYEAQQDKSGLPNDRFSAERPEGSISTLTIQRTEQRDSAMYRCASSSRASGGNEQFFGPGTRLTVL.

Only one count was recorded for this clone. This chain connects TRBV5-1 to TRBJ2-7; D is undetermined. Germline loops: CDR1 SGHRS, CDR2 YFSETQ. The CDR3 spans 15 residues. The V end was cut by 0 bases, the J end by 4 bases, with 14 bases between. The CDR3 region is CASSLAVDMVYEQYF. In DNA form, the CDR3 reads TGCGCCAGCAGCTTGGCGGTAGATATGGTGTACGAGCAGTACTTC.

The chain is built from TRBV9 and TRBJ1-6; a possible D gene is TRBD1 (5 bases). Trimming shortened V by 4 bases and J by 14 bases, and 19 bases separated the two germline ends. Germline loops: CDR1 SGDLS, CDR2 YYNGEE. This CDR3 is 14 amino acids long. CDR3 protein: CASSPSTGSTTLHF. For the CDR3, the DNA is TGTGCCAGCAGCCCAAGTACAGGTAGCACCACCCTCCACTTT.

The chain uses TRBV29-1 and TRBJ2-1; TRBD1 matches at 11 bases. J lost 10 bases, V lost 2 bases, and 7 bases had no gene match. CDR3 length equals 14 residues. Germline V gene lookup returns CDR1 SQVTM and CDR2 ANQGSEA. The CDR3 spells CSVEPGQGGIEQFF. DNA of the CDR3: TGCAGCGTTGAACCGGGACAGGGGGGAATAGAGCAGTTCTTC.

The gene calls are TRBV27 and TRBJ2-1; D is unresolved. V lost 5 bases to trimming and J lost 8 bases, with 13 bases between them. The CDR3 sequence is 13 residues long. The germline V gene has CDR1 MNHEY and CDR2 SMNVEV (reference sequence). The CDR3 region is CASSMLRGYEQFF. In DNA, the CDR3 is TGTGCCAGCAGTATGCTCCGAGGTTATGAGCAGTTCTTC.